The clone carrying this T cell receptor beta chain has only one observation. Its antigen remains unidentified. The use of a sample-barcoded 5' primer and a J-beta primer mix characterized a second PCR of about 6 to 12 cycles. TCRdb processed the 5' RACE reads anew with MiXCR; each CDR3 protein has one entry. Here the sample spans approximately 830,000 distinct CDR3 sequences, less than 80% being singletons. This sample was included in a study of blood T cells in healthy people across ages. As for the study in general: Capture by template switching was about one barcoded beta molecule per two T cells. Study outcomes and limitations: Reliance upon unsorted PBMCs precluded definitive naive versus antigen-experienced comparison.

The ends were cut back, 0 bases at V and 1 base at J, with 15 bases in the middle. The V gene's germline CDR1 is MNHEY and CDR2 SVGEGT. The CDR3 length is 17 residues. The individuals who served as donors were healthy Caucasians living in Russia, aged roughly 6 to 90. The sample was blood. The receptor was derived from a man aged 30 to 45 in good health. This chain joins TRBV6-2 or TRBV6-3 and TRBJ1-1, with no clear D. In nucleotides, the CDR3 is TGTGCCAGCAGTTACTCGATAGGCAGGATCGGGAACACTGAAGCTTTCTTT. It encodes CASSYSIGRIGNTEAFF.